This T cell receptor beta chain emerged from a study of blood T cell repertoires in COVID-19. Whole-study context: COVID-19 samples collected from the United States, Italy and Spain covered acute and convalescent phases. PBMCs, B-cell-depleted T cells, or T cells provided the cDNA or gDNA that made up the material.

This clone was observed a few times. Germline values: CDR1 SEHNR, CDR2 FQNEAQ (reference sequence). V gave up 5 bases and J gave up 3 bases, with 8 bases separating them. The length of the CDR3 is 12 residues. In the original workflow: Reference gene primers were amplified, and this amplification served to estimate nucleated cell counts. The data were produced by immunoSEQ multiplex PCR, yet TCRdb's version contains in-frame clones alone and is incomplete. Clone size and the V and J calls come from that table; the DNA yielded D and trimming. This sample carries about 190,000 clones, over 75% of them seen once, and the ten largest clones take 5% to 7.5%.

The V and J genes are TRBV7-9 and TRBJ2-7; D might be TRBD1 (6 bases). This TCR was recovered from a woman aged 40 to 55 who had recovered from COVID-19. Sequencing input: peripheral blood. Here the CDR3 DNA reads TGTGCCAGCAGCGAACAGGGCTACGAGCAGTACTTC. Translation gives CASSEQGYEQYF.